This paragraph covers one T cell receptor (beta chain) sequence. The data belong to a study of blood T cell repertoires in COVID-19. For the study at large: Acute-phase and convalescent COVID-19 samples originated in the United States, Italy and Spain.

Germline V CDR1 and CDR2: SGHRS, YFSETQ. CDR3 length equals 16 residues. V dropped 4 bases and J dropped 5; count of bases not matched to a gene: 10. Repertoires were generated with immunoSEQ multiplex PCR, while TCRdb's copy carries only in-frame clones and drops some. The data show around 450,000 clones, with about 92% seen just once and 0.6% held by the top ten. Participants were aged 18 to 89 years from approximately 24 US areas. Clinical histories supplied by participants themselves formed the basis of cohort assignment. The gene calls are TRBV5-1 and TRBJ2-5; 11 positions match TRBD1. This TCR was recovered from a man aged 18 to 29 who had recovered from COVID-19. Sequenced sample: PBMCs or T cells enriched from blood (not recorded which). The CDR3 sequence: CASSLVGQGVKETQYF. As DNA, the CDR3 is TGCGCCAGCAGCCTGGTGGGACAGGGGGTGAAGGAGACCCAGTACTTC.